The 25 T cell receptor beta chains presented below share a single source sample, sequenced in a study of T-cell reconstitution after alpha-beta-depleted transplantation in children. As it was prepared, the TCRbeta library received unique molecular identifiers. MiXCR, run by TCRdb on the PCR reads, gives a single entry per CDR3 protein. The repertoire holds roughly 340,000 distinct CDR3 sequences, roughly 17% seen once, with about 41% in the top ten. The material was PBMCs, mostly from graft donor cells, obtained 360 days after TCRalphabeta/CD19-depleted stem cell transplant. The receptors originated from a male patient aged 2 to 9 who had a stem cell transplant for acute lymphoblastic leukemia, so the T cells may come from the graft donor.

This clonotype was detected only a few times. The chain couples TRBV12-3 or TRBV12-4 to TRBJ2-3; 7 nucleotides agree with TRBD1. V was clipped by 2 bases and J by 0 bases; unmatched bases: 11. The CDR3 consists of 18 residues. Here the CDR3 DNA reads TGTGCCAGCAGTTTATTCCGGACAGGTCCCTCTAGCACAGATACGCAGTATTTT. The encoded protein is CASSLFRTGPSSTDTQYF.

This clonotype has at least ten counts. The chain joins TRBV12-3 or TRBV12-4 to TRBJ2-1; 7 nucleotides match TRBD1. The CDR3 extends over 13 amino acids. The V gene end was trimmed by 5 bases and the J gene end by 6 bases; junction bases not matched to a gene: 4. The CDR3 nucleotides are TGTGCCAGCAGTCCGACAGGGTTCAATGAGCAGTTCTTC. This gives the protein CASSPTGFNEQFF.

This chain connects TRBV15 to TRBJ2-2; D uncertain. The CDR3 totals 16 residues. V shed 0 bases and J shed 3 bases, with 11 bases lying between them. Germline V gene lookup returns CDR1 LNHNV and CDR2 YYDKDF (reference sequence). CDR3 in DNA: TGTGCCACCAGCAGAGATTTGGCAGGACACACCGGGGAGCTGTTTTTT. Its translation is CATSRDLAGHTGELFF.

In its sample, this clonotype was seen a few times. The V gene is TRBV6-5, the J gene TRBJ2-1; D is unresolved. The ends were cut back, 2 bases at V and 0 bases at J, with 8 bases in the middle. Germline V lookup: CDR1 MNHEY, CDR2 SVGAGI. This CDR3 has 15 amino acids. CDR3 region: CASSYGMSSYNEQFF. CDR3 DNA sequence: TGTGCCAGCAGTTACGGGATGAGCTCCTACAATGAGCAGTTCTTC.

The V and J genes are TRBV28 and TRBJ2-3; 11 nucleotides line up with TRBD2. Per germline, CDR1 MDHEN and CDR2 SYDVKM. The CDR3 is 11 residues long. The ends lost 7 bases at V and 11 bases at J; junction bases unmatched: 2. The CDR3 reads CASKGLAGQYF. As DNA, the CDR3 is TGTGCCAGCAAAGGACTAGCGGGGCAGTATTTT.

In its sample, this clonotype was seen a few times. The chain uses TRBV7-9 and TRBJ2-1, with 9 nucleotides matching TRBD1. V gave up 3 bases and J gave up 3 bases; unmatched junction bases: 6. From germline, CDR1 is SEHNR and CDR2 FQNEAQ (reference sequence). This CDR3 is 16 amino acids long. The CDR3 reads CASSFPPGQGYNEQFF. The CDR3 DNA is TGTGCCAGCAGCTTCCCGCCGGGACAGGGCTACAATGAGCAGTTCTTC.

V is TRBV28 and J is TRBJ2-5, with TRBD1 identical over 8 bases. V shed 3 bases and J 4 bases; nucleotides not matched to a gene: 7. CDR1 is MDHEN, CDR2 SYDVKM, per germline. This CDR3 comprises 15 residues. DNA for the CDR3: TGTGCCAGCAGTTTGGGCAGGGGGCGCATAGAGACCCAGTACTTC. It is translated as CASSLGRGRIETQYF. The variable domain in full, with the rest retrieved from reference TRBV28 and TRBJ2-5, is DVKVTQSSRYLVKRTGEKVFLECVQDMDHENMFWYRQDPGLGLRLIYFSYDVKMKEKGDIPEGYSVSREKKERFSLILESASTNQTSMYLCASSLGRGRIETQYFGPGTRLLVL.

The chain uses TRBV7-3 and TRBJ2-1; 7 bases are a match to TRBD2. The trim removed 5 bases at V and 5 bases at J, leaving 9 bases unmatched. The CDR3 has 15 amino acids. The germline CDR1 and CDR2 sequences are SGHTA and FQGTGA. Here the CDR3 reads CASSAPGTIHNEQFF. CDR3 DNA sequence: TGTGCCAGCAGCGCGCCCGGGACTATCCACAATGAGCAGTTCTTC.

This chain's CDR3 is CAISEGFGANVLTF. DNA for the CDR3: TGTGCCATCAGTGAGGGTTTTGGGGCCAACGTCCTGACTTTC. J is TRBJ2-6 and V is TRBV10-3; no firm D call. V gave up 2 bases and J gave up 3 bases, with 5 bases separating them. The CDR3 runs 14 residues. Germline V gene lookup returns CDR1 ENHRY and CDR2 SYGVKD.

This clonotype showed up just a few times. The chain carries TRBV7-3 and TRBJ2-1; D is possibly TRBD1 (6 bases). The CDR3 has 15 residues. CDR1 is SGHTA, CDR2 FQGTGA, per germline. V was clipped by 4 bases and J by 1 base, with 11 bases between them. In nucleotides, the CDR3 is TGTGCCAGCAGCTATAACAGGGTTTCCTACAATGAGCAGTTCTTC. It translates to CASSYNRVSYNEQFF.

Ten or more counts support this clonotype. The gene calls are TRBV5-5 and TRBJ1-1; tentative D call: TRBD1 (5 bases). The CDR3 consists of 14 residues. CDR1 SGHKS and CDR2 YYEKEE come from the germline V gene (reference sequence). The V and J ends lost 6 bases and 5 bases respectively, with 17 bases between them. This CDR3 reads CASTLWDETTEAFF. The CDR3 DNA sequence: TGTGCCAGCACTCTTTGGGACGAGACGACTGAAGCTTTCTTT.

This clonotype was detected only a few times. The V and J genes are TRBV5-1 and TRBJ2-3, with TRBD2 matching over 8 bases. V was clipped by 4 bases and J by 6 bases; unmatched bases: 7. The germline gives CDR1 SGHRS, CDR2 YFSETQ. The CDR3 has 14 amino acids. In DNA, the CDR3 is TGCGCCAGCAGCCCGGGACTAGATTTGGATACGCAGTATTTT. The encoded protein is CASSPGLDLDTQYF.

This chain joins TRBV28 and TRBJ2-3, with 9 bases aligning to TRBD2. Germline V lookup: CDR1 MDHEN, CDR2 SYDVKM. Trimming took 3 bases from V and 2 from J; bases not matched to a gene: 6. The CDR3 totals 16 residues. CDR3 amino acids: CASSLTSSGNTDTQYF. CDR3 DNA: TGTGCCAGCAGTTTGACTTCTAGCGGGAACACAGATACGCAGTATTTT. Together with reference TRBV28 and TRBJ2-3, the CDR3 gives the full variable domain: DVKVTQSSRYLVKRTGEKVFLECVQDMDHENMFWYRQDPGLGLRLIYFSYDVKMKEKGDIPEGYSVSREKKERFSLILESASTNQTSMYLCASSLTSSGNTDTQYFGPGTRLTVL.

This clonotype was seen a handful of times. The J gene is TRBJ2-7, the V gene TRBV20-1; tentatively, D is TRBD1 or TRBD2 (6 bases each). In germline, CDR1 is DFQATT, CDR2 SNEGSKA (reference sequence). The CDR3 sequence is 15 residues long. Between the trimmed V and J ends, which lost 5 bases and 2 bases, there was a span of 19 bases. The CDR3 spells CSAPPGGPLTYEQYF. The CDR3 DNA follows: TGCAGTGCTCCCCCTGGGGGGCCCTTGACCTACGAGCAGTACTTC.

This clonotype was counted between two and nine times. The chain uses TRBV4-3 and TRBJ2-1, with D tentatively TRBD2 (5 bases). Germline lookup yields CDR1 LGHNA and CDR2 YSLEER. The CDR3 has 13 residues. The V and J ends lost 0 bases and 11 bases respectively, with 11 bases between them. CDR3 residues: CASSQDSVTQQFF. The CDR3 nucleotides read TGCGCCAGCAGCCAAGATAGCGTCACGCAGCAGTTCTTC.

V usage is TRBV7-2 and J usage is TRBJ2-3; weak D call: TRBD2 (5 bases). Germline CDR1 is SGHTA and CDR2 is FQGNSA. Trimming took off 2 bases at V and 0 bases at J, with 12 bases between the two ends. The CDR3 is made up of 16 amino acids. The CDR3 bases are TGTGCCAGCAGCTTATTACCGACTACTAGCACAGATACGCAGTATTTT. Protein: CASSLLPTTSTDTQYF.

This clonotype was seen a handful of times. The V call is TRBV30, the J call TRBJ2-7, with D uncertain. The CDR3 runs to 12 residues. Germline CDR1 GTSNPN, CDR2 SVGIG (reference sequence). Trimming removed 0 bases from V and 3 bases from J, with 6 bases in between. The CDR3 DNA is TGTGCCTGGAGTGTGACGGGCTACGAGCAGTACTTC. Translating it yields CAWSVTGYEQYF.

This rearrangement joins TRBV7-6 to TRBJ1-1; TRBD1 aligns across 11 bases. Germline V gene sequence: CDR1 SGHVS, CDR2 FNYEAQ. The V gene end was trimmed by 1 base and the J gene end by 4 bases; junction bases not matched to a gene: 5. This CDR3 has 16 residues. CDR3 coding DNA: TGTGCCAGCAGCTTAGGAGCCGGGACAGGGGGCACTGAAGCTTTCTTT. This codes for CASSLGAGTGGTEAFF.

Only a few counts were recorded for this clonotype. This chain uses TRBV7-9 with TRBJ2-7; TRBD1 aligns across 7 bases. Germline CDR1 reads SEHNR; CDR2 reads FQNEAQ (reference sequence). Trimming cost V 0 bases and J 4 bases; bases outside gene matches: 3. CDR3 length: 14 amino acids. The CDR3 bases are TGTGCCAGCAGCTTAGCGGGGACAGAATACGAGCAGTACTTC. Its protein product is CASSLAGTEYEQYF.

This clonotype has only a few counts. This chain joins TRBV9 and TRBJ2-3; 12 nucleotides agree with TRBD2. The V gene end was trimmed by 3 bases and the J gene end by 2 bases; junction bases not matched to a gene: 4. Looked up from germline, CDR1 is SGDLS and CDR2 is YYNGEE. The CDR3 has 16 amino acids. This chain's CDR3 is CASSETSGSLTDTQYF. CDR3 nucleotides: TGTGCCAGCAGCGAGACTAGCGGGAGTCTCACAGATACGCAGTATTTT.

V and J are TRBV20-1 and TRBJ2-4, with D possibly being TRBD2 (5 bases). Germline CDR1 is DFQATT and CDR2 is SNEGSKA (reference sequence). This CDR3 has 15 residues. Trimming removed 1 base at V and 5 bases at J, with 15 bases between. The CDR3 is CSARVTGKRENIQYF. In DNA form, the CDR3 reads TGCAGTGCTAGAGTGACGGGAAAAAGGGAAAACATTCAGTACTTC.

The chain couples TRBV12-3 or TRBV12-4 to TRBJ1-3; D gene uncertain. V was pared by 10 bases and J by 0 bases, with 16 bases between. CDR3 size: 15 residues. The CDR3 nucleotides read TGTGCCACCGCGTGGGCTGAGTTCTCTGGAAACACCATATATTTT. It specifies CATAWAEFSGNTIYF.

This clonotype was found a few times. The CDR3 protein is CASSYPPKTSGRNPEQYF. CDR3 nucleotide sequence: TGTGCCAGCAGTTACCCCCCTAAGACTAGCGGGAGGAATCCCGAGCAGTACTTC. The chain carries TRBV6-5 and TRBJ2-7, with 13 bases lining up with TRBD2. The CDR3 length is 18 residues. Germline assignment: CDR1 MNHEY and CDR2 SVGAGI. V shed 2 bases, J shed 6 bases, and the junction held 13 bases outside the gene matches.

The rearrangement uses TRBV12-3 or TRBV12-4 and TRBJ2-7, with D perhaps TRBD2 (5 bases). This CDR3 spans 15 amino acids. The V and J ends lost 5 bases and 2 bases respectively, with 16 bases between them. CDR3 amino acids: CASSPLREHAYEQYF. DNA for the CDR3: TGTGCCAGCAGTCCCTTGAGGGAACATGCCTACGAGCAGTACTTC.

With respect to this clonotype: Compared with germline, one end of the junction differs, possibly owing to a read error. The chain couples TRBV30 to TRBJ1-2; D is perhaps TRBD1 (5 bases). The germline V gene encodes CDR1 GTSNPN and CDR2 SVGIG (reference sequence). The CDR3 has 13 residues. This chain's CDR3 is CAWTPGTLRGDTF. CDR3 coding DNA: TGTGCCTGGACCCCAGGGACCTTACGTGGCGACACCTTC.